The 13 T cell receptor beta chains below come from one sample, sequenced in a study of blood T cell repertoires in COVID-19 (dated by TCRdb to about 2020). Preparation of the library involved the immunoSEQ multiplex PCR assay. Entries here come from immuneACCESS through TCRdb and include only in-frame sequences with V and J called. Some clones fail to appear in such tables; in the studies checked, an unresolved V gene covers under half of the shortfall, and the cause of the remainder is unknown. The sample includes about 180,000 clones, with around 83% observed a single time. Roughly 15% of the sample is in the top ten clones. The sample taken for sequencing was PBMCs or T cells enriched from blood (not recorded which). These receptors were obtained from a man aged 50 or older who had recovered from COVID-19.

The genes are TRBV18 and TRBJ1-5; D remains unclear. Germline CDR1 KGHSH, CDR2 LQKENI. V was clipped by 4 bases and J by 0 bases, with 4 bases between them. This CDR3 spans 13 amino acids. The CDR3 sequence: CASSRYSNQPQHF. The CDR3 region has the DNA TGTGCCAGCTCACGCTATAGCAATCAGCCCCAGCATTTT.

This clone was recorded a few times. The rearrangement uses TRBV27 and TRBJ1-5; D might be TRBD1 (6 bases). The V gene's germline CDR1 is MNHEY and CDR2 SMNVEV (reference sequence). The CDR3 loop spans 15 amino acids. The V and J ends lost 2 bases and 3 bases respectively, with 11 bases between them. For the CDR3, the DNA is TGTGCCAGCAGTTTAGGGGGGGCTCTCAATCAGCCCCAGCATTTT. Encoded protein: CASSLGGALNQPQHF.

The V gene is TRBV10-3, the J gene TRBJ2-7, with D unresolved. The CDR3 is made up of 14 amino acids. V was cut by 3 bases and J by 2 bases, with 11 bases left in between. Looked up from germline, CDR1 is ENHRY and CDR2 is SYGVKD. The CDR3 loop is CAISDLSEAYEQYF. DNA for the CDR3: TGTGCCATCAGTGATCTATCAGAGGCCTACGAGCAGTACTTC.

The V call is TRBV6-1, the J call TRBJ2-6; D may be TRBD2 (5 bases). The CDR3 loop spans 15 amino acids. The V gene lost 2 bases and the J gene lost 3 bases, with 8 bases spanning the gap. CDR1 MNHNS and CDR2 SASEGT come from the germline V gene. The CDR3 DNA reads TGTGCCAGCAGTGAATCCGGGGATGGGGCCAACGTCCTGACTTTC. Amino acid sequence: CASSESGDGANVLTF.

The gene calls are TRBV14 and TRBJ1-2; D ambiguous. The CDR3 runs 13 residues. V shed 4 bases and J shed 5 bases, with 11 bases lying between them. Germline V gene data show CDR1 as SGHDN and CDR2 as FVKESK. The chain's CDR3 is CASSPEDRYGYTF. For the CDR3, the DNA is TGTGCCAGCAGCCCCGAGGATAGGTATGGCTACACCTTC.

V usage is TRBV7-9 and J usage is TRBJ2-5; D is possibly TRBD1 (6 bases). Germline CDR1 and CDR2: SEHNR and FQNEAQ (reference sequence). V shed 6 bases and J shed 4 bases, with 15 bases lying between them. The CDR3 length is 14 residues. Written as DNA, the CDR3 is TGTGCCAGCAGTCGAGGGACATCGGGAGAGACCCAGTACTTC. Protein: CASSRGTSGETQYF.

This clone turned up a few times. This chain uses TRBV6-1 with TRBJ1-5; D is perhaps TRBD1 (6 bases). This CDR3 has 14 amino acids. Looked up from germline, CDR1 is MNHNS and CDR2 is SASEGT. Trimming removed 2 bases at V and 6 bases at J, with 11 bases between. The CDR3 spells CASSEHVRGQPQHF. Here the CDR3 DNA reads TGTGCCAGCAGTGAACATGTCAGGGGTCAGCCCCAGCATTTT.

V gene TRBV4-1 combines with J gene TRBJ1-1; 7 bases align to TRBD1. Trimming removed 3 bases from V and 4 bases from J; junction bases left unmatched: 11. CDR1 and CDR2 from the germline V gene are MGHRA and YSYEKL. The length of the CDR3 is 16 residues. CDR3 loop: CASSQMSKQGFTEAFF. The CDR3 DNA reads as TGCGCCAGCAGCCAGATGAGCAAACAGGGGTTCACTGAAGCTTTCTTT.

The rearrangement joins TRBV28 to TRBJ2-7; D may be TRBD2 (5 bases). Germline V CDR1 and CDR2: MDHEN, SYDVKM. The length of the CDR3 is 15 residues. Trimming took 8 bases from V and 5 from J, leaving 22 bases between them. The CDR3 nucleotides read TGTGCCAGCGCGACCGTAGGGAGCCTCCTCGACGAGCAGTACTTC. Translated, it gives CASATVGSLLDEQYF.

The chain employs TRBV30 and TRBJ1-5; 7 nucleotides agree with TRBD1. In germline, CDR1 is GTSNPN, CDR2 SVGIG (reference sequence). Germline trimming cut 0 bases from V and 4 bases from J; bases unmatched to any gene: 6. CDR3 length: 15 residues. The CDR3 bases are TGTGCCTGGAGTGTGGGGGACAGTAGAAATCAGCCCCAGCATTTT. It encodes CAWSVGDSRNQPQHF.

The chain links TRBV5-1 to TRBJ2-5; 8 nucleotides align to TRBD1. The CDR3 runs 17 residues. The germline CDR1 and CDR2 sequences are SGHRS and YFSETQ. The junction had 7 bases not matched to a gene; V was cut back by 0 bases and J by 0 bases. The CDR3 DNA sequence: TGCGCCAGCAGCTTGGGACAGGGGCACCCCTACCAAGAGACCCAGTACTTC. Translation gives CASSLGQGHPYQETQYF.

This CDR3 is CSVGGISSYEQYF. CDR3 DNA sequence: TGCAGCGTTGGAGGGATAAGCTCCTACGAGCAGTACTTC. V and J are TRBV29-1 and TRBJ2-7, with D possibly being TRBD2 (5 bases). Deletions cut 4 bases from V and 0 bases from J, with 10 bases between. The length of the CDR3 is 13 residues. Germline V lookup: CDR1 SQVTM, CDR2 ANQGSEA.

V is TRBV6-1 and J is TRBJ2-1, with 10 bases lining up with TRBD2. The CDR3 totals 17 residues. Trimming removed 0 bases from V and 4 bases from J; junction bases left unmatched: 6. CDR1 is MNHNS, CDR2 SASEGT, per germline. DNA for the CDR3: TGTGCCAGCAGTGAAGCCCTAGCGGGGGCCGCATACAATGAGCAGTTCTTC. It specifies CASSEALAGAAYNEQFF.